The source of this T cell receptor beta chain is a study of blood T cell repertoires in COVID-19. At the level of the study: PBMCs, B-cell-depleted T cells, or T cells provided the cDNA or gDNA that made up the material.

The authors' processing: Estimation of nucleated cell counts relied on the amplification of reference gene primers. Libraries were prepared by immunoSEQ multiplex PCR; TCRdb keeps only in-frame clonotypes and omits some of them. V and J calls and clone size follow that table, whereas D and trimming were derived from the DNA. The sample carries hundreds of thousands of clones, 89% recorded once. This TCR was recovered from a woman aged 55-70 years with acute or convalescent COVID-19. Sequences were obtained from peripheral blood.

As DNA, the CDR3 is TGTGCCACCGGTGATAGCCCTTATAGCAATCAGCCCCAGCATTTT. It is translated as CATGDSPYSNQPQHF. The chain has TRBV19 and TRBJ1-5; no clear D gene. The ends were cut back, 10 bases at V and 0 bases at J, with 16 bases in the middle. Germline V gives CDR1 LNHDA, CDR2 SQIVND (reference sequence). This CDR3 is built from 15 residues.